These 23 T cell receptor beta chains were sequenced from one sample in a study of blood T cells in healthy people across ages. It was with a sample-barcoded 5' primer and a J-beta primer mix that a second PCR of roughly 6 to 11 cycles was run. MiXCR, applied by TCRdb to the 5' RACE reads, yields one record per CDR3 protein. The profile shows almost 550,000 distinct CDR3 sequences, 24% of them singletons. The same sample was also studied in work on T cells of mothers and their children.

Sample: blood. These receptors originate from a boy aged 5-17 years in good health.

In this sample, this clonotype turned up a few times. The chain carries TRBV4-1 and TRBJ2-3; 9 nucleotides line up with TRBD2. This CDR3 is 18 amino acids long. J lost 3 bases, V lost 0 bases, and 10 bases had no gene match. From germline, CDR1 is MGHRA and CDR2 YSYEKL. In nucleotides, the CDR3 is TGCGCCAGCAGCCAAGATATTGCGTGGGCGGGGGGGACAGATACGCAGTATTTT. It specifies CASSQDIAWAGGTDTQYF.

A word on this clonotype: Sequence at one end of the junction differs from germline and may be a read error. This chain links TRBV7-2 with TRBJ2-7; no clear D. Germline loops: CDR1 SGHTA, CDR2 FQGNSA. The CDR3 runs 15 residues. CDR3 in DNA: TGTGCCAGCAGTTTCCGGGCCGAGAAAAACTACGTGCAGTACTTC. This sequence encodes CASSFRAEKNYVQYF.

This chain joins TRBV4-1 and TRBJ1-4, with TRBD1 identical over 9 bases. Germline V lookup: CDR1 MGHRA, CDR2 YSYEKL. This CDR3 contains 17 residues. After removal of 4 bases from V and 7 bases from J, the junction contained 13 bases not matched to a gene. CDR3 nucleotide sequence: TGCGCCAGCAGCCCGCTCACCGGGACAGGGACGGGTGAAAAACTGTTTTTT. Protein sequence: CASSPLTGTGTGEKLFF.

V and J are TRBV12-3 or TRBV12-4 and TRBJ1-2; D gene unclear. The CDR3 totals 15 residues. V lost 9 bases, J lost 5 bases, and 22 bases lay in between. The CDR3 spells CASLLSGIGKYGYTF. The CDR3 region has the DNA TGTGCCAGTCTTCTCTCCGGGATAGGGAAATATGGCTACACCTTC.

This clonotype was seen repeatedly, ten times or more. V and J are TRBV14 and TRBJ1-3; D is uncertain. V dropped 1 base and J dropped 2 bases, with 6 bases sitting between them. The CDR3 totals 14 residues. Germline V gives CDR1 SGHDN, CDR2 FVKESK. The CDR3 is CASSQAGAGNTIYF. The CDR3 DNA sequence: TGTGCCAGCAGCCAAGCCGGGGCTGGAAACACCATATATTTT.

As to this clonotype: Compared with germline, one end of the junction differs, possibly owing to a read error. The CDR3: CASSLGQNTGELSF. CDR3 sequence (DNA): TGTGCCAGCAGCTTAGGACAGAACACCGGGGAGCTGTCTTTT. This chain connects TRBV7-2 to TRBJ2-2, with D perhaps matching TRBD1 or TRBD2 (5 bases each). CDR1 is SGHTA, CDR2 FQGNSA, per germline. The CDR3 is 14 amino acids. Drawing the rest from reference TRBV7-2 and TRBJ2-2, the complete variable domain is GAGVSQSPSNKVTEKGKDVELRCDPISGHTALYWYRQSLGQGLEFLIYFQGNSAPDKSGLPSDRFSAERTGGSVSTLTIQRTQQEDSAVYLCASSLGQNTGELSFGEGSRLTVL.

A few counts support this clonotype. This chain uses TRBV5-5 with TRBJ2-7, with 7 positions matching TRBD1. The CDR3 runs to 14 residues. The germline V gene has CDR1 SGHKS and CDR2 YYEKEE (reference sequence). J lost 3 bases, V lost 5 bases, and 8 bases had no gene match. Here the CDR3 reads CASSWRTGGYEQYF. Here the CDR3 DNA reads TGTGCCAGCAGTTGGAGGACAGGCGGCTACGAGCAGTACTTC. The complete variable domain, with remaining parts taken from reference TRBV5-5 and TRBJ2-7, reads DAGVTQSPTHLIKTRGQQVTLRCSPISGHKSVSWYQQVLGQGPQFIFQYYEKEERGRGNFPDRFSARQFPNYSSELNVNALLLGDSALYLCASSWRTGGYEQYFGPGTRLTVT.

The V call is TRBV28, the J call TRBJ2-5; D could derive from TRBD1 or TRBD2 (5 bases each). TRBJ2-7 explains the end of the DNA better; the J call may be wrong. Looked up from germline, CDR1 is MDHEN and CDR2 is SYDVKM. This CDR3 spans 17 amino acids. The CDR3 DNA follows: TGTGCCAGCAGTTACCGCCGACCCCCACGGACGGGGCGCGAGCAGTACTTC. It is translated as CASSYRRPPRTGREQYF.

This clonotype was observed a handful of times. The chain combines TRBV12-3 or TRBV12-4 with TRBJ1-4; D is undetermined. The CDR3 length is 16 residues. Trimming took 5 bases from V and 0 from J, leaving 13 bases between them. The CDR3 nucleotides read TGTGCCAGCAGTCCCCCACATGGGGCAACTAATGAAAAACTGTTTTTT. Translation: CASSPPHGATNEKLFF.

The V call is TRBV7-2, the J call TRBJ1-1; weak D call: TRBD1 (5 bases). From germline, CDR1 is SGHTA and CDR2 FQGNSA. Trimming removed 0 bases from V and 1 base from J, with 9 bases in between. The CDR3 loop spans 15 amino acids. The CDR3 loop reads CASSLAPGRNTEAFF. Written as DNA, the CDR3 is TGTGCCAGCAGCTTAGCGCCGGGGCGGAACACTGAAGCTTTCTTT.

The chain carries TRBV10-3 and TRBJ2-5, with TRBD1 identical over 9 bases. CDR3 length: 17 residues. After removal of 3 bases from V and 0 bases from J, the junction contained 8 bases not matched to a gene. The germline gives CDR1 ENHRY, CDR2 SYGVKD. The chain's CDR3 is CAISDTAGQGDQETQYF. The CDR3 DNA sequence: TGTGCCATCAGTGATACGGCGGGACAGGGAGACCAAGAGACCCAGTACTTC.

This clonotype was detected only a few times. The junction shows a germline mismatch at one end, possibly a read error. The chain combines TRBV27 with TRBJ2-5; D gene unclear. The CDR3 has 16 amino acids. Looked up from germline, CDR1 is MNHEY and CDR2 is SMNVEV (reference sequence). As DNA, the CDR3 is TGTGCCAGCAGTTTAAGAGGTCCTCGGTACCAAGAGACCCAGCACTTC. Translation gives CASSLRGPRYQETQHF.

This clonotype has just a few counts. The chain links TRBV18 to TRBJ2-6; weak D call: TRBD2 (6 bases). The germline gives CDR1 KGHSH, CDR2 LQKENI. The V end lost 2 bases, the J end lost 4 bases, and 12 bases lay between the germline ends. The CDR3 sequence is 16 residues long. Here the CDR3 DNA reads TGTGCCAGCTCACCAGTCGCGGGGCTGGGGGCCAACGTCCTGACTTTC. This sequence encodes CASSPVAGLGANVLTF. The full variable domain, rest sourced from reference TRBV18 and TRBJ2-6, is NAGVMQNPRHLVRRRGQEARLRCSPMKGHSHVYWYRQLPEEGLKFMVYLQKENIIDESGMPKERFSAEFPKEGPSILRIQQVVRGDSAAYFCASSPVAGLGANVLTFGAGSRLTVL.

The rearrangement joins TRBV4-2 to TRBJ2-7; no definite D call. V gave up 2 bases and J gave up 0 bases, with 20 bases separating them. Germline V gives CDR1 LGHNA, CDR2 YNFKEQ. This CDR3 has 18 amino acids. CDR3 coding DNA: TGTGCCAGCAGCCAACCGAGCCCGCTAAAAGAGGACTCCTACGAGCAGTACTTC. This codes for CASSQPSPLKEDSYEQYF.

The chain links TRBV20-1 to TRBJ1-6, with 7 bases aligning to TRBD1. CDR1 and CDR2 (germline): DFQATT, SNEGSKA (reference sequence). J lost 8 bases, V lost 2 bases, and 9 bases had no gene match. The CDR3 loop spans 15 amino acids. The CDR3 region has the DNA TGCAGTGCTAGAAAGACAGGGATGATGGATTCACCCCTCCACTTT. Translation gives CSARKTGMMDSPLHF.

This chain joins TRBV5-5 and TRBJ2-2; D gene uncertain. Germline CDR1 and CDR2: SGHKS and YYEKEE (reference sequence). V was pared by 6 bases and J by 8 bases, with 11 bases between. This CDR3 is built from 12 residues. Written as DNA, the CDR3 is TGTGCCAGCACCCAATTCGAAGGGGAGCTGTTTTTT. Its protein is CASTQFEGELFF.

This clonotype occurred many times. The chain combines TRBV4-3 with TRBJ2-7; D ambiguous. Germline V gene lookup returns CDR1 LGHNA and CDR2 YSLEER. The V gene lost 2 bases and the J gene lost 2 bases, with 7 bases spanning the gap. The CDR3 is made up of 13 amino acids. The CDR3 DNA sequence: TGCGCCAGCAGCCAATCGCGGACCTACGAGCAGTACTTC. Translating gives CASSQSRTYEQYF.

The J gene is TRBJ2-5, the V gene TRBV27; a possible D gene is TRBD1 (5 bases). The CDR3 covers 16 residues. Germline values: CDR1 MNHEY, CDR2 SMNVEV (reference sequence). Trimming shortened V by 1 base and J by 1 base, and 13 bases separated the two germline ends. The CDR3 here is CASSLFSGSRQETQYF. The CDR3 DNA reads TGTGCCAGCAGTTTATTTTCAGGGTCCCGCCAAGAGACCCAGTACTTC.

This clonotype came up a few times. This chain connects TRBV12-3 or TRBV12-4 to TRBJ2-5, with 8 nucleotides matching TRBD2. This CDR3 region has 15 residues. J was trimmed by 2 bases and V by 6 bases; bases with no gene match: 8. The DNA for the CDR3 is TGTGCCAGCAGACCGGGGGGGATACGGCAAGAGACCCAGTACTTC. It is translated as CASRPGGIRQETQYF.

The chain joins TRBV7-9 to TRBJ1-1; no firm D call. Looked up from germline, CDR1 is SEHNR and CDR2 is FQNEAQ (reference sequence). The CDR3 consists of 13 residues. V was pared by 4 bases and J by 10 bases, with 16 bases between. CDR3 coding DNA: TGTGCCAGCAGCTCCGGCAGGCCCGACCTAGCTTTCTTT. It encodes CASSSGRPDLAFF. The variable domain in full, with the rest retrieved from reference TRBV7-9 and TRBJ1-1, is DTGVSQNPRHKITKRGQNVTFRCDPISEHNRLYWYRQTLGQGPEFLTYFQNEAQLEKSRLLSDRFSAERPKGSFSTLEIQRTEQGDSAMYLCASSSGRPDLAFFGQGTRLTVV.

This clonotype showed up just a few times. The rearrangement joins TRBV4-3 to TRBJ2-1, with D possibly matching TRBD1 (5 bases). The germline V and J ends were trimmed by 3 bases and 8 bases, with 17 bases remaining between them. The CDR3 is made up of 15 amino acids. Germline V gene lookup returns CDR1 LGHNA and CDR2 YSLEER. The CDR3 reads CASSHWQGLSDEQFF. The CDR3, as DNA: TGCGCCAGCAGCCATTGGCAGGGCCTGAGCGATGAGCAGTTCTTC.

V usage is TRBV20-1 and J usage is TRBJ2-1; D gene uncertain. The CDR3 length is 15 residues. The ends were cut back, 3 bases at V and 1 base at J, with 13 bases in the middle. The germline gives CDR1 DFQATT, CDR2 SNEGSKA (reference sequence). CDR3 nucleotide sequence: TGCAGTGCTAGTCCCCGTCAAAAATCCTACAATGAGCAGTTCTTC. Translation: CSASPRQKSYNEQFF.

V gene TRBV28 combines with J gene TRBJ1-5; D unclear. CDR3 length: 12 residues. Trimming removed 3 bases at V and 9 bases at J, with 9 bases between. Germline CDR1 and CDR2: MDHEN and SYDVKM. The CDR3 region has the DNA TGTGCCAGCAGTTTGGATTGGGGGCCCCAGCATTTT. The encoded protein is CASSLDWGPQHF.